These T cell receptor beta chains were read from a single sample in a study of blood T cell repertoires in COVID-19. Assay used: immunoSEQ multiplex PCR; TCRdb lists only in-frame clones, some missing. The sample has about 130,000 clones, roughly three quarters seen once. The sequenced material came from peripheral blood. Source of these receptors: a man of 80 years or more with acute or convalescent COVID-19. CDR3s include the opening cysteine and the closing phenylalanine or tryptophan. D genes are given only for firm matches. The listing skips clone size in some rows; elsewhere it reads once, few, many or a size class.

CDR3: CASSLTRQGAGEQYF
DNA: TGCGCCAGCAGCCTCACTCGACAGGGAGCGGGCGAGCAGTACTTC
V: TRBV5-1
size: -
D: -
J: TRBJ2-7

CDR3: CASSPRGDNQPQHF
DNA: TGTGCCAGCTCACCACGCGGAGACAATCAGCCCCAGCATTTT
V: TRBV18
size: -
D: -
J: TRBJ1-5

CDR3: CSVDRVNEQFF
DNA: TGCAGCGTTGACAGGGTCAATGAGCAGTTCTTC
V: TRBV29-1
size: -
D: -
J: TRBJ2-1

CDR3: CASSSGVSYEQYF
DNA: TGTGCCAGCAGCTCAGGGGTCTCCTACGAGCAGTACTTC
V: TRBV12-3/TRBV12-4
size: -
D: -
J: TRBJ2-7

CDR3: CASSYLGQGTDTQYF
DNA: TGTGCCAGCAGTTACCTGGGACAGGGGACAGATACGCAGTATTTT
V: TRBV6-5
size: -
D: TRBD1
J: TRBJ2-3

CDR3: CAGRRFPTDTQYF
DNA: TGTGCCGGCAGGAGGTTCCCCACAGATACGCAGTATTTT
V: TRBV4-2
size: -
D: -
J: TRBJ2-3

CDR3: CASSSGQSNYGYTF
DNA: TGTGCCAGCAGTTCCGGACAGTCTAACTATGGCTACACCTTC
V: TRBV11-2
size: -
D: -
J: TRBJ1-2

CDR3: CASSQEWGGKQETQYF
DNA: TGTGCCAGCAGCCAAGAATGGGGGGGCAAACAAGAGACCCAGTACTTC
V: TRBV3-1/TRBV3-2
size: -
D: -
J: TRBJ2-5

CDR3: CASKAGTASLGETQYF
DNA: TGCGCCAGCAAGGCCGGGACAGCCTCTTTGGGTGAGACCCAGTACTTC
V: TRBV5-1
size: -
D: TRBD1
J: TRBJ2-5

CDR3: CASSPGFATNEKLFF
DNA: TGTGCCAGCAGCCCAGGGTTTGCAACTAATGAAAAACTGTTTTTT
V: TRBV2
size: -
D: -
J: TRBJ1-4

CDR3: CASTAGGGYGYTF
DNA: TGTGCCAGCACGGCTGGGGGCGGCTATGGCTACACCTTC
V: TRBV6-5
size: once
D: -
J: TRBJ1-2

CDR3: CASSPGAGYTF
DNA: TGTGCCAGCAGCCCAGGGGCAGGCTACACCTTC
V: TRBV28
size: -
D: -
J: TRBJ1-2

CDR3: CASSEGVNQPQHF
DNA: TGTGCCAGTAGTGAGGGGGTCAATCAGCCCCAGCATTTT
V: TRBV19
size: -
D: -
J: TRBJ1-5

CDR3: CASSLEMGHSSSGNTIYF
DNA: TGCGCCAGCAGCTTGGAAATGGGACACAGTTCCTCTGGAAACACCATATATTTT
V: TRBV5-1
size: -
D: -
J: TRBJ1-3

CDR3: CASSLQGNSPLHF
DNA: TGTGCCAGCTCACTACAGGGTAATTCACCCCTCCACTTT
V: TRBV18
size: few
D: -
J: TRBJ1-6

CDR3: CASSLTAPDTQYF
DNA: TGTGCCAGCAGTTTGACTGCCCCAGATACGCAGTATTTT
V: TRBV27
size: -
D: -
J: TRBJ2-3

CDR3: CASSLQGVYGYTF
DNA: TGTGCCAGCAGCTTACAGGGGGTCTATGGCTACACCTTC
V: TRBV5-4
size: -
D: TRBD1
J: TRBJ1-2